This T cell receptor (beta chain) appears in the sequencing data of a study of Ad26.COV2.S vaccination and SARS-CoV-2 variants. Germline loops: CDR1 MGHRA, CDR2 YSYEKL. The V end was cut by 4 bases, the J end by 2 bases, with 21 bases between. The CDR3 totals 18 residues. This clone turned up a few times. What it recognizes is unknown. Broader study findings: Whether participants received vaccine or placebo, their non-spike TCR breadth was similar. Analytic work on TCR breadth and depth might have understated the full extent of total T cell responses.

This sample's treatment: about 20 received Ad26.COV2.S at low or high dose, single or two shots; a few received placebo; per-sample allocation not given. Day 63 after the first injection of vaccine or placebo was the sampling time. Aged 18-55 years, donor was enrolled in Boston around 2020. Clones were read by immunoSEQ multiplex PCR, and TCRdb kept only the in-frame ones, dropping some. The sample contains about 320,000 clones, around 84% of which appear only once. The receptor comes from a person between 18 and 65 years old who received the Ad26.COV2.S COVID-19 vaccine or a placebo. The sequencing used peripheral blood, collected in a trial of Ad26.COV2.S vaccine versus placebo. V is TRBV4-1 and J is TRBJ1-5; D perhaps matches TRBD1 (6 bases). The CDR3 protein is CASSRSDPQGSGNQPQHF. CDR3 in DNA: TGCGCCAGCAGCCGCTCGGATCCACAGGGCTCCGGCAATCAGCCCCAGCATTTT.